This T cell receptor beta chain was observed in a study of blood T cell repertoires in COVID-19. Study summary: COVID-19 samples, acute and convalescent, were from the United States, Italy and Spain.

The CDR3 is made up of 13 amino acids. Germline V gives CDR1 MNHEY, CDR2 SMNVEV (reference sequence). Trimming took off 5 bases at V and 5 bases at J, with 10 bases between the two ends. The data were produced by immunoSEQ multiplex PCR, yet TCRdb's version contains in-frame clones alone and is incomplete. Of 150,000 to 200,000 clones in the sample, about 93% are singletons; the top ten hold 3.5% to 5%. This TCR derives from a woman between 50 and 59 years old with acute or convalescent COVID-19. V and J are TRBV27 and TRBJ2-1, with D possibly being TRBD2 (6 bases). Sequenced: peripheral blood. DNA of the CDR3: TGTGCCAGCAGTGCGGGACTTCACAATGAGCAGTTCTTC. Translation: CASSAGLHNEQFF.